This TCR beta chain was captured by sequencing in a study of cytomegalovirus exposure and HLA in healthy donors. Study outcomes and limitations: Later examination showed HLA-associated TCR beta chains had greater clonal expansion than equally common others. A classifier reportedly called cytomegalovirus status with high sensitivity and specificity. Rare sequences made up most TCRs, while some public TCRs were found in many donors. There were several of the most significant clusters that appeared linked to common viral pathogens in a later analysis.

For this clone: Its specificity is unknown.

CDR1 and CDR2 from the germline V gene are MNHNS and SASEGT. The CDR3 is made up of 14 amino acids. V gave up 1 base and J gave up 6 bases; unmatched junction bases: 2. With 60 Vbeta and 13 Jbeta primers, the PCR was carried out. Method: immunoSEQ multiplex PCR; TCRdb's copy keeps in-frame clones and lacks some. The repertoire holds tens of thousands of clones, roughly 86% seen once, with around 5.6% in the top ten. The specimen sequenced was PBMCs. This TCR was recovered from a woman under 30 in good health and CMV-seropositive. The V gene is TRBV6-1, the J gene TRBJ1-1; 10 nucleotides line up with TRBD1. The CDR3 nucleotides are TGTGCCAGCAGTGAAGAGACAGGGGGCCCTGAAGCTTTCTTT. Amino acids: CASSEETGGPEAFF.